This T cell receptor beta chain stems from a study of Graves' ophthalmopathy and Graves' hyperthyroidism. For repertoire sequencing, the TCR beta CDR3 regions were amplified from RNA transcripts. HTBI primers were employed in first-round RT-PCR, then a second-round multiplex PCR followed. A single record per CDR3 protein comes from TCRdb applying MiXCR to the multiplex PCR reads. The top ten clones hold roughly 4% of a sample with about 550,000 distinct CDR3 sequences, about 40% of them seen once. CDR1 is MNHEY, CDR2 SVGAGI, per germline. This CDR3 has 15 residues. J gave up 2 bases and V 7 bases, and 8 bases lay outside the gene matches.

This chain connects TRBV6-5 to TRBJ1-5; TRBD1 aligns across 7 bases. This clonotype originated in an adult man with Graves' hyperthyroidism. The sample consisted of peripheral blood or thyroid tissue (not recorded which). This CDR3 is CASTSGGPGNQPQHF. For the CDR3, the DNA is TGTGCCAGCACCTCAGGGGGGCCGGGCAATCAGCCCCAGCATTTT.